This T cell receptor beta chain came from a study of regulatory T cells in long-lasting Graves disease. Study context: Positivity for TSH receptor antibodies plus over 5 years of antithyroid drugs meant persistent Graves' disease.

Study results and caveats: Accuracy was perhaps lowered by the small sample size. TRBV28, TRBJ1-2 and TRBJ2-5 emerged as the favored segments in persistent disease.

Time point denoted: persistent/refractory GD, antithyroid drugs over 5 years with positive TRAb. PBMC RNA served as the TCR library source. EDTA tubes received roughly 10 milliliters of drawn peripheral blood. Arm-PCR with iRepertoire HTBI primers amplified the CDR3 regions for these TCR beta libraries. TCRdb itself ran the multiplex PCR reads through MiXCR, one entry per CDR3 protein. Of 350,000 to 500,000 distinct CDR3 sequences in the sample, around a fifth were seen once. Comment on this clonotype: Antigen: not known.

V was cut by 0 bases and J by 2 bases, with 11 bases left in between. The germline gives CDR1 SGHDN, CDR2 FVKESK. CDR3 length: 15 residues. The material was peripheral blood mononuclear cells (PBMCs), obtained when the disease was refractory, from a patient treated with antithyroid drugs. The gene calls are TRBV14 and TRBJ2-7; no clear D gene. This clonotype was sampled from a female donor with Graves disease. This CDR3 reads CASSQDGKLTYEQYF. CDR3 coding DNA: TGTGCCAGCAGCCAAGATGGGAAGTTAACCTACGAGCAGTACTTC. Drawing the rest from reference TRBV14 and TRBJ2-7, the complete variable domain is EAGVTQFPSHSVIEKGQTVTLRCDPISGHDNLYWYRRVMGKEIKFLLHFVKESKQDESGMPNNRFLAERTGGTYSTLKVQPAELEDSGVYFCASSQDGKLTYEQYFGPGTRLTVT.